This T cell receptor (beta chain) was retrieved from a study of T cell responses to AZD1222 COVID-19 vaccine. The CDR3 length is 12 residues. V gave up 3 bases and J gave up 2 bases, with 7 bases separating them. The germline gives CDR1 SQVTM, CDR2 ANQGSEA. TCRdb keeps only in-frame clones here, not all; method: immunoSEQ multiplex PCR. Of about 140,000 clones in the sample, 92% were seen once. The chain couples TRBV29-1 to TRBJ2-5; maybe TRBD1 (6 bases). This specimen consisted of peripheral blood, obtained on day 0 of AZD1222 vaccination. This clonotype originated in an adult in good health. Here the CDR3 reads CSVEGAQETQYF. DNA for the CDR3: TGCAGCGTTGAGGGGGCGCAAGAGACCCAGTACTTC.